This record looks at one TCR beta chain sequence and its context. This sample was taken from a study of blood T cell repertoires in COVID-19. Study at large: From the United States, Italy and Spain came samples of acute and convalescent COVID-19. T cells, B-cell-depleted T cells, or PBMCs supplied cDNA or gDNA.

This CDR3 is built from 20 residues. With V trimmed by 1 base and J by 2 bases, 12 bases remained unmatched. In germline, CDR1 is MNHNS, CDR2 SASEGT. Sequenced by immunoSEQ multiplex PCR; TCRdb stores in-frame clones only, minus some. Of about 55,000 clones detected, around 92% appear once; the ten largest clones hold roughly 6%. The clonotype comes from a man aged 50-60 years with active COVID-19. The sequenced sample consisted of peripheral blood. V is TRBV6-1 and J is TRBJ2-4; 12 bases line up with TRBD2. The CDR3 region has the DNA TGTGCCAGCAGTGAAGAACCGGCGGCTAGCGGGAGGGCGTCCAAAAACATTCAGTACTTC. This sequence encodes CASSEEPAASGRASKNIQYF.